The present entry profiles one T cell receptor (beta chain) with its context. Germline CDR1 SGHVS, CDR2 FQNEAQ. The CDR3 spans 17 residues. V was clipped by 5 bases and J by 0 bases, with 17 bases between them. The source of the sample is a study of blood T cell repertoires in COVID-19. Study summary: The United States, Italy and Spain provided the acute and convalescent COVID-19 samples.

Cohort 3 donors were reported recovered after two negative PCRs, clearance, or symptom resolution. In the original processing: Scientists estimated how many nucleated cells there were by amplifying reference gene primers. Clones were read by immunoSEQ multiplex PCR, and TCRdb kept only the in-frame ones, dropping some. The D gene and trimming were derived from the DNA, and the V and J assignments and clone size from that table. The sample includes about 370,000 clones, 75% to 90% of them seen just once. The sample taken for sequencing was PBMCs or T cells enriched from blood (not recorded which). The sequence was obtained from a man between 18 and 35 years old who had recovered from COVID-19. This chain uses TRBV7-8 with TRBJ1-3; D is perhaps TRBD1 (5 bases). CDR3 loop: CASSPSQRQFSGNTIYF. The DNA for the CDR3 is TGTGCCAGCAGCCCCAGCCAGCGACAGTTCTCTGGAAACACCATATATTTT.